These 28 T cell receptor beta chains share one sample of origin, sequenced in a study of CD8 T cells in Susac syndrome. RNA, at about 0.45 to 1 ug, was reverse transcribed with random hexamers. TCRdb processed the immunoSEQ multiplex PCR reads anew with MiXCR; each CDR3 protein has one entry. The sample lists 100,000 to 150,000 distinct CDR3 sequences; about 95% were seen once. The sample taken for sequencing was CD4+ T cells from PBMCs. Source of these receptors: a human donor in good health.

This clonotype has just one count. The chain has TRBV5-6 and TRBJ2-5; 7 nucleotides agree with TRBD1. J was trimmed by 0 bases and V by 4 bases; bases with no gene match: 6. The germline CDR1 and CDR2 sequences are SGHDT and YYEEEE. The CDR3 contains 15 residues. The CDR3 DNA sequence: TGTGCCAGCAGCCCGGGACAGACGTACCAAGAGACCCAGTACTTC. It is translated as CASSPGQTYQETQYF.

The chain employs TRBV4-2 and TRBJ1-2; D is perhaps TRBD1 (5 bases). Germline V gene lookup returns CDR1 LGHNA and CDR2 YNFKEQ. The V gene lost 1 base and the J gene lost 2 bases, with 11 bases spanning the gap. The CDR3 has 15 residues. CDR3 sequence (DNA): TGTGCCAGCAGCCAAGCCAGGGACCAAAACTATGGCTACACCTTC. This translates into CASSQARDQNYGYTF.

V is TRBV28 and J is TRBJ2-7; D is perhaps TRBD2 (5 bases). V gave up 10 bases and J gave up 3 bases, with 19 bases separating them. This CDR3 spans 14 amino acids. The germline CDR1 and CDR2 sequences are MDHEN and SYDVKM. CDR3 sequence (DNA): TGTGCCACGAGTTTCCCCAGAGGGTTCTACGAGCAGTACTTC. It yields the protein CATSFPRGFYEQYF.

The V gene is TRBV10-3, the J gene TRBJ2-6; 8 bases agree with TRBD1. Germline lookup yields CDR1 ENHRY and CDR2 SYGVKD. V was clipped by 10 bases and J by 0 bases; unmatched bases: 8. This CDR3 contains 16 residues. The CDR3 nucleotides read TGTGCCAGCGGACAGGGAGAGTCCTCTGGGGCCAACGTCCTGACTTTC. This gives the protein CASGQGESSGANVLTF.

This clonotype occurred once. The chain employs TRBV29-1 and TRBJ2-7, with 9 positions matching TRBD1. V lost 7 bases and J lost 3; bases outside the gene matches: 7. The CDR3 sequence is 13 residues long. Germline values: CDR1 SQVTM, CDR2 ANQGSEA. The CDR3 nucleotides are TGCAGCGCCCTGGGACAGGGCAACTACGAGCAGTACTTC. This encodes CSALGQGNYEQYF.

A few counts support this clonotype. The CDR3 region has the DNA TGTGCCAGCTCCCCAGGGACGGCTAATCAGCCCCAGCATTTT. Its translation: CASSPGTANQPQHF. The chain uses TRBV18 and TRBJ1-5; the D gene is possibly TRBD1 (5 bases). V dropped 6 bases and J dropped 4 bases, with 13 bases sitting between them. CDR1 and CDR2 from the germline V gene are KGHSH and LQKENI. CDR3 length equals 14 residues.

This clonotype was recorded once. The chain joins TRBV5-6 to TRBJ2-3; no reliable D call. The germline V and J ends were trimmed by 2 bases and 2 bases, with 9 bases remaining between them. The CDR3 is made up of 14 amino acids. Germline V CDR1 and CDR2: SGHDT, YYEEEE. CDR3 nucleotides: TGTGCCAGCAGCTTCCGTGGCTTCACAGATACGCAGTATTTT. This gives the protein CASSFRGFTDTQYF.

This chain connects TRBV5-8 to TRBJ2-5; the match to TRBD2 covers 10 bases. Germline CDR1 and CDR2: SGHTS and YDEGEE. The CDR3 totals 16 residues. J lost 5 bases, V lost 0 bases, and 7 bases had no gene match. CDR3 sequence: CASSLALAGVGETQYF. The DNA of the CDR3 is TGTGCCAGCAGCTTGGCCCTAGCGGGAGTCGGGGAGACCCAGTACTTC.

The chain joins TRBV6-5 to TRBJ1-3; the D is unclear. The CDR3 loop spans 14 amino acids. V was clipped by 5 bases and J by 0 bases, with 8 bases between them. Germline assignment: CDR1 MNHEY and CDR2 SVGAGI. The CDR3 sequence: CASSRGFSGNTIYF. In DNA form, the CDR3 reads TGTGCCAGCAGTCGAGGTTTCTCTGGAAACACCATATATTTT.

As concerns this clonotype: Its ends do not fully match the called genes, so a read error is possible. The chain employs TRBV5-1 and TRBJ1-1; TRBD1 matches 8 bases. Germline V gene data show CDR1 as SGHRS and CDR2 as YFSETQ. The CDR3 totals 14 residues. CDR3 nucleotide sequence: TGTGCCAGCAGCTCTGGACAGGGGAACACTGAAGCTTTCTTT. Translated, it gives CASSSGQGNTEAFF.

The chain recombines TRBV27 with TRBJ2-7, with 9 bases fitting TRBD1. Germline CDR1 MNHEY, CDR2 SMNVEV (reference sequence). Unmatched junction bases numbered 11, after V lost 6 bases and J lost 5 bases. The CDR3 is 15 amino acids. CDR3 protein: CASSHSGTGLNEQYF. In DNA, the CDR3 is TGTGCCAGCAGCCATTCCGGGACAGGGCTCAACGAGCAGTACTTC.

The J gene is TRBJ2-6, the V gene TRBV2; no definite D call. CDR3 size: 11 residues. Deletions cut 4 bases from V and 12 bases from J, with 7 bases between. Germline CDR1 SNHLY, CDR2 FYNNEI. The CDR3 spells CASSVNFVLTF. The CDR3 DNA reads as TGTGCCAGCAGTGTAAACTTCGTCCTGACTTTC.

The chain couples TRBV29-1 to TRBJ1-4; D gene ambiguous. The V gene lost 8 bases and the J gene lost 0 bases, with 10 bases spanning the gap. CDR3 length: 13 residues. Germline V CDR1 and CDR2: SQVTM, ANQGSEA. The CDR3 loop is CSTNRSTNEKLFF. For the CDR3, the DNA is TGCAGCACGAACAGATCAACTAATGAAAAACTGTTTTTT.

This chain's CDR3 is CASSYSGGRGTEAFF. CDR3 in DNA: TGTGCCAGCAGTTACTCGGGAGGGAGAGGGACTGAAGCTTTCTTT. The chain uses TRBV6-5 and TRBJ1-1; no reliable D call. V was pared by 0 bases and J by 5 bases, with 13 bases between. The CDR3 is 15 residues long. In germline, CDR1 is MNHEY, CDR2 SVGAGI.

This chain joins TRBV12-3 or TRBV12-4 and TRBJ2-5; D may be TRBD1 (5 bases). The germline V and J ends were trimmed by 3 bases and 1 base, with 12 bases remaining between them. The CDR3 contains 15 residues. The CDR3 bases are TGTGCCAGCAGTTTGAGCAGGGCCGGCCAAGAGACCCAGTACTTC. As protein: CASSLSRAGQETQYF.

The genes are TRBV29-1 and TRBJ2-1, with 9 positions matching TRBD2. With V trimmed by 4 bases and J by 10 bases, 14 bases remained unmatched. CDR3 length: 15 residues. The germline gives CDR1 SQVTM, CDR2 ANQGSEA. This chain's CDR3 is CSVGGAGGILDEQFF. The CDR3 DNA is TGCAGCGTTGGGGGAGCGGGAGGAATCTTAGACGAGCAGTTCTTC.

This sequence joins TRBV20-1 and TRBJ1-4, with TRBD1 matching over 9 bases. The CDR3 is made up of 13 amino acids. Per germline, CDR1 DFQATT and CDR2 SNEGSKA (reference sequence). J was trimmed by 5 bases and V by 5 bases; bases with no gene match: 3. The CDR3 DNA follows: TGCAGTGCTTACAGGGGGCGGAATGAAAAACTGTTTTTT. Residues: CSAYRGRNEKLFF.

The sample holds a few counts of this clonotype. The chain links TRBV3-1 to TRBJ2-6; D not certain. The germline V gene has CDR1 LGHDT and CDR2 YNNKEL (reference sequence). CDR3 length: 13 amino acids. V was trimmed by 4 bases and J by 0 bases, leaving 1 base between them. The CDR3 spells CASSPSGANVLTF. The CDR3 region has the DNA TGTGCCAGCAGCCCCTCTGGGGCCAACGTCCTGACTTTC.

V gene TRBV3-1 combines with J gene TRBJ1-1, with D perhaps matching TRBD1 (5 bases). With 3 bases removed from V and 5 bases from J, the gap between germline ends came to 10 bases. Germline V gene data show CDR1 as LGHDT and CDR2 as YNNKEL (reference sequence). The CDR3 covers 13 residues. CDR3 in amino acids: CASSHGGRTEAFF. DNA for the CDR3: TGTGCCAGCAGCCATGGGGGTAGGACTGAAGCTTTCTTT.

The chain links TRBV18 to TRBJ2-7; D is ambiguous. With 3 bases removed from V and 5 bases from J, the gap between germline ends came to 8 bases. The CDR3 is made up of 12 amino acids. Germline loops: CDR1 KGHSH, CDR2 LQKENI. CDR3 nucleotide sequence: TGTGCCAGCTCACCGGGCACCCACGAGCAGTACTTC. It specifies CASSPGTHEQYF.

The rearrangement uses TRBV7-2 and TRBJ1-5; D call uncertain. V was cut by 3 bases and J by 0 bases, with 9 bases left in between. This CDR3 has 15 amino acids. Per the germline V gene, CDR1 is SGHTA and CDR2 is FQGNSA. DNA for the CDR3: TGTGCCAGCAGCTTGGACGGAGCTAGCAATCAGCCCCAGCATTTT. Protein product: CASSLDGASNQPQHF.

Written as DNA, the CDR3 is TGTGCCAGCAGCCGGACAAATTCCTACAATGAGCAGTTCTTC. Protein product: CASSRTNSYNEQFF. This chain uses TRBV28 with TRBJ2-1, with TRBD1 as a possible D gene (5 bases). Trimming left V 6 bases short and J 1 base short, with 10 bases between. The CDR3 totals 14 residues. Germline V gives CDR1 MDHEN, CDR2 SYDVKM.

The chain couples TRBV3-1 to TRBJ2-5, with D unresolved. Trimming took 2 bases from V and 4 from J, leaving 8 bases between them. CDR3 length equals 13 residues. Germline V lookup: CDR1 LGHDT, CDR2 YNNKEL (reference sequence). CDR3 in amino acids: CASSQRSRETQYF. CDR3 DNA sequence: TGTGCCAGCAGCCAAAGGAGTCGAGAGACCCAGTACTTC.

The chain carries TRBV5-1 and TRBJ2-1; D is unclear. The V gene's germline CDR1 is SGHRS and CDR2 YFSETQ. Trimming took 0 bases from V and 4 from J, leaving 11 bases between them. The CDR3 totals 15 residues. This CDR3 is CASSLASLDYNEQFF. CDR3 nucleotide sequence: TGCGCCAGCAGCTTGGCAAGCCTGGATTACAATGAGCAGTTCTTC.

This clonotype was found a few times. CDR3 in amino acids: CASSRDRGGETQYF. For the CDR3, the DNA is TGTGCCAGCTCACGCGACAGGGGTGGAGAGACCCAGTACTTC. This chain links TRBV7-2 with TRBJ2-5, with TRBD1 matching 8 bases. Germline lookup yields CDR1 SGHTA and CDR2 FQGNSA. The CDR3 has 14 amino acids. Germline trimming cut 8 bases from V and 4 bases from J; bases unmatched to any gene: 9. Looking up the rest from reference TRBV7-2 and TRBJ2-5 gives the full variable domain: GAGVSQSPSNKVTEKGKDVELRCDPISGHTALYWYRQSLGQGLEFLIYFQGNSAPDKSGLPSDRFSAERTGGSVSTLTIQRTQQEDSAVYLCASSRDRGGETQYFGPGTRLLVL.

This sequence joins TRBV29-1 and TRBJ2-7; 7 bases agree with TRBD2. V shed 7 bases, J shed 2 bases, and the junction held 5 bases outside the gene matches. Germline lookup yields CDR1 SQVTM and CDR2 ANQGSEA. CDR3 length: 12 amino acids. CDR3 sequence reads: CSASGLAYEQYF. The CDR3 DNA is TGCAGCGCCTCCGGACTAGCCTACGAGCAGTACTTC.

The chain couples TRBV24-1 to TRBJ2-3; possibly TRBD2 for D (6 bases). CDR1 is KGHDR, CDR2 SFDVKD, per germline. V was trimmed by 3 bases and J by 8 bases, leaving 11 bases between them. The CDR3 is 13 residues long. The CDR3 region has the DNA TGTGCCACCAGTGATCGAGCAGCGGGTACGCAGTATTTT. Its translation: CATSDRAAGTQYF.

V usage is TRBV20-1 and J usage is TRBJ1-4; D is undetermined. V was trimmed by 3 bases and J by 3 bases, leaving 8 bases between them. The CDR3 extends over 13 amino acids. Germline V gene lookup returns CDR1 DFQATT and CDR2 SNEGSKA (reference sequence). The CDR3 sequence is CSARLVPNEKLFF. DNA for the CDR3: TGCAGTGCTAGGCTGGTACCTAATGAAAAACTGTTTTTT.